The clone carrying this TCR beta chain was detected a few times. As yet, its antigen is unknown. The TCR library protocol was used to attach unique molecular identifiers. These identifiers were attached to individual cDNA molecules. A single record per CDR3 protein comes from TCRdb applying MiXCR to the 5' RACE reads. The table has about 59,000 distinct CDR3 sequences, under 15% seen once. These data belong to a study of early T cells in non-severe SARS-CoV-2 infection. In the study overall: Sequenced bulk RNA came from whole blood that was unsorted, and chains were unpaired.

Study-wide findings and caveats: VDJdb matching skewed toward anti-spike CD8 responses, missing private and CD4 specificities.

Germline CDR1 MNHNY, CDR2 SVGAGI (reference sequence). The V gene lost 4 bases and the J gene lost 0 bases, with 4 bases spanning the gap. CDR3 length equals 12 residues. The TCR was taken from an adult who was a healthcare worker with PCR-confirmed SARS-CoV-2 infection or an uninfected control (not recorded which). Sample: whole blood, taken at baseline. V is TRBV6-6 and J is TRBJ2-7; D ambiguous. CDR3 sequence reads: CASSSLSYEQYF. CDR3 nucleotide sequence: TGTGCCAGCAGTTCCCTCTCCTACGAGCAGTACTTC.